This T cell receptor beta chain was sequenced during a study of blood T cell repertoires in COVID-19. Assay used: immunoSEQ multiplex PCR; TCRdb lists only in-frame clones, some missing. The sample holds 250,000 to 400,000 clones, 90% seen once. Trimming stripped 2 bases from V and 3 bases from J, with 17 bases between. This CDR3 contains 16 residues. Germline CDR1 and CDR2: GTSNPN and SVGIG (reference sequence). The table lists this clone with a count of one. The chain is built from TRBV30 and TRBJ1-5, with TRBD1 as a possible D gene (6 bases). Material for sequencing was PBMCs or T cells enriched from blood (not recorded which). The receptor's source is a man between 60 and 75 years old who had recovered from COVID-19. The DNA of the CDR3 is TGTGCCTGGAGTACCGGCGGTACAGGGTACAATCAGCCCCAGCATTTT. Translation gives CAWSTGGTGYNQPQHF.